This TCR beta chain is drawn from a study of T-cell memory formation after mild COVID-19. For the study at large: TCR clusters were largely donor specific.

This clonotype was seen more than once but under ten times. Antigen specificity is unknown. CDR1 and CDR2 (germline): SNHLY, FYNNEI. The CDR3 is made up of 17 amino acids. V was cut by 2 bases and J by 0 bases, with 11 bases left in between. MiXCR was run by TCRdb on the 5' RACE reads, yielding one entry per CDR3 protein. The sample includes 350,000 to 550,000 distinct CDR3 sequences, about 20% of them seen just once. Study observations and caveats: That cross-reactive memory joined was suggested by some responding clones appearing in pre-infection memory. Clones that shrank (day 15 to 85) were balanced CD4/CD8, whereas later expanders leaned CD4+. Largely, contracting CD4+ clones fell within CM and EM, and contracting CD8+ clones within EMRA.

The genes are TRBV2 and TRBJ1-6; D uncertain. This receptor was identified in a man between 18 and 29 years old who had mild COVID-19 (a few samples of this study predate the infection). Cell type and time point are not known. Input material: PBMCs or a T cell subset sorted from them (not recorded which). CDR3 in amino acids: CASSERHPSSYNSPLHF. CDR3 in DNA: TGTGCCAGCAGTGAAAGGCATCCGAGCTCCTATAATTCACCCCTCCACTTT.